This T cell receptor beta chain is from a study of cytomegalovirus exposure and HLA in healthy donors. Across the study: Unique TCRs numbering around 85 million, obtained from HLA-typed donors, made up an early data release.

The study ran its PCR with 60 Vbeta and 13 Jbeta primers. Clones were read by immunoSEQ multiplex PCR, and TCRdb kept only the in-frame ones, dropping some. The data show 90,000 to 150,000 clones, with roughly four fifths seen just once and roughly 3.3% held by the top ten. Germline V gene data show CDR1 as SGHVS and CDR2 as FNYEAQ. This CDR3 contains 16 residues. The ends were cut back, 2 bases at V and 1 base at J, with 9 bases in the middle. Notes on this clone: Its antigen is still unknown.

Study-wide findings and caveats: A missense DCLRE1C variant was associated with V- and J-gene trimming of TCR beta chains in a later analysis, and an independent cohort replicated the association. The study flagged roughly 150 TCR beta chains as cytomegalovirus-associated.

Sequencing was carried out using PBMCs. This chain connects TRBV7-6 to TRBJ2-6; D gene uncertain. The sequence was obtained from a woman under 40 in good health and CMV-seropositive. The CDR3 reads CASSLRPESGANVLTF. The CDR3 DNA is TGTGCCAGCAGCTTAAGACCGGAGTCTGGGGCCAACGTCCTGACTTTC.